This T cell receptor (beta chain) was sequenced for a study of cytomegalovirus exposure and HLA in healthy donors. Overall study results and limits: Further analysis, carried out later, found HLA-associated TCR beta chains more clonally expanded than equally common other chains. Reportedly, fewer N-insertions than the approximately 600-donor mean appeared in an Asian-associated ancestry cluster in a later analysis.

The V gene lost 1 base and the J gene lost 5 bases, with 22 bases spanning the gap. Germline CDR1 is SNHLY and CDR2 is FYNNEI. This CDR3 comprises 18 residues. PCR was performed using 60 Vbeta and 13 Jbeta primers. Generated by immunoSEQ multiplex PCR, the TCRdb table keeps only in-frame clones and is missing some. The sample holds some 120,000 clones, 60% to 85% seen once. Notes on this clone: The antigen is not known.

The clonotype was recovered from a woman aged 18-29 years in good health and CMV-seronegative. The chain couples TRBV2 to TRBJ2-3; a weak D match, TRBD2 (6 bases). The specimen sequenced was PBMCs. CDR3 bases: TGTGCCAGCAGTGAAGTGAGGTTGGCGGGGATCCGCCTAGATACGCAGTATTTT. Residues: CASSEVRLAGIRLDTQYF.